Listed here are 11 T cell receptor beta chains from one sample, sequenced in a study of OX40 agonist ivuxolimab in advanced cancers. Generated by immunoSEQ multiplex PCR, the TCRdb table keeps only in-frame clones and is missing some. The sample contains approximately 63,000 clones, 86% of which appear only once. The sequencing used CD4+ or CD8+ T cells sorted from blood, collected in a trial of the OX40 agonist ivuxolimab. Receptors were obtained from an adult with an advanced solid tumor such as melanoma, head and neck, liver or kidney cancer.

The CDR3 DNA reads TGTGCCAGCAGTGAAGGTGGATATGGCTACACCTTC. Residues: CASSEGGYGYTF. The chain combines TRBV6-1 with TRBJ1-2; D unresolved. Germline loops: CDR1 MNHNS, CDR2 SASEGT. This CDR3 comprises 12 residues. V was shortened by 1 base and J by 5 bases, with 5 bases between the two germline ends.

Details on this clone: The identical CDR3 is also encoded by other nucleotide sequences in the sample. The chain is built from TRBV29-1 and TRBJ2-3, with 11 bases aligning to TRBD2. The CDR3 has 13 residues. Per germline, CDR1 SQVTM and CDR2 ANQGSEA. V lost 4 bases to trimming and J lost 3 bases; unmatched junction nucleotides: 0. This chain's CDR3 is CSVGLAGTDTQYF. As DNA, the CDR3 is TGCAGCGTTGGACTAGCGGGAACAGATACGCAGTATTTT.

The chain recombines TRBV11-3 with TRBJ2-3; 13 bases match TRBD2. Unmatched junction bases numbered 4, after V lost 5 bases and J lost 5 bases. Per germline, CDR1 SGHNT and CDR2 YENEEA. The CDR3 is 15 amino acids. This chain's CDR3 is CASSAGLAGEDTQYF. CDR3 nucleotide sequence: TGTGCCAGCAGCGCCGGACTAGCGGGAGAAGATACGCAGTATTTT.

The gene calls are TRBV7-2 and TRBJ2-1; D is uncertain. Deletions cut 2 bases from V and 3 bases from J, with 8 bases between. Germline V gives CDR1 SGHTA, CDR2 FQGNSA. The CDR3 sequence is 14 residues long. For the CDR3, the DNA is TGTGCCAGCAGCTTAAACGCTATCTACAATGAGCAGTTCTTC. Translation: CASSLNAIYNEQFF.

The rearrangement joins TRBV19 to TRBJ2-7; TRBD2 agrees at 12 bases. Germline trimming cut 6 bases from V and 5 bases from J; bases unmatched to any gene: 5. The CDR3 loop spans 14 amino acids. The V gene's germline CDR1 is LNHDA and CDR2 SQIVND (reference sequence). CDR3 amino acids: CASRTSGSLDEQYF. The CDR3 nucleotides read TGTGCCAGTAGGACTAGCGGGAGTCTCGACGAGCAGTACTTC.

The V call is TRBV6-5, the J call TRBJ2-7, with D possibly being TRBD1 or TRBD2 (5 bases each). The CDR3 sequence is 15 residues long. The V and J ends lost 0 bases and 4 bases respectively, with 13 bases between them. Germline V gives CDR1 MNHEY, CDR2 SVGAGI. The CDR3 DNA follows: TGTGCCAGCAGTTACTCGGGCTCCGGGACGTACGAGCAGTACTTC. Translating gives CASSYSGSGTYEQYF.

The CDR3 loop is CASSPDSSNQPQHF. The CDR3 region has the DNA TGCGCCAGCAGTCCAGACAGCAGCAATCAGCCCCAGCATTTT. The chain couples TRBV5-1 to TRBJ1-5; TRBD1 might be the D (5 bases). The V and J ends lost 5 bases and 1 base respectively, with 10 bases between them. Germline-derived CDR1 and CDR2 are SGHRS and YFSETQ. The CDR3 has 14 amino acids.

This clone was recorded a few times. The V call is TRBV27, the J call TRBJ1-1; 9 bases are a match to TRBD1. Trimming removed 6 bases from V and 4 bases from J; junction bases left unmatched: 6. The CDR3 totals 14 residues. The germline gives CDR1 MNHEY, CDR2 SMNVEV (reference sequence). CDR3 loop: CASSWDRVSTEAFF. CDR3 nucleotide sequence: TGTGCCAGCAGCTGGGACAGGGTGTCCACTGAAGCTTTCTTT.

The chain uses TRBV29-1 and TRBJ2-3; D is ambiguous. Trimming stripped 0 bases from V and 1 base from J, with 11 bases between. CDR1 and CDR2 (germline): SQVTM, ANQGSEA. The CDR3 consists of 15 residues. The DNA for the CDR3 is TGCAGCGTTGAAGACGTTACTACTGGCACAGATACGCAGTATTTT. Translating gives CSVEDVTTGTDTQYF.

V gene TRBV5-1 combines with J gene TRBJ2-3, with TRBD2 identical over 9 bases. The junction had 10 bases not matched to a gene; V was cut back by 4 bases and J by 4 bases. The germline V gene encodes CDR1 SGHRS and CDR2 YFSETQ. CDR3 length equals 16 residues. The CDR3 DNA reads TGCGCCAGCAGCCTGGGCCCAGCGGGAGGTTCAGATACGCAGTATTTT. This translates into CASSLGPAGGSDTQYF.

The genes are TRBV6-6 and TRBJ1-1; no reliable D call. Germline V CDR1 and CDR2: MNHNY, SVGAGI (reference sequence). Trimming shortened V by 0 bases and J by 5 bases, and 13 bases separated the two germline ends. This CDR3 comprises 15 residues. The CDR3, as DNA: TGTGCCAGCAGTTACTCTACCCCGGGTTGGACTGAAGCTTTCTTT. Amino acid sequence: CASSYSTPGWTEAFF.